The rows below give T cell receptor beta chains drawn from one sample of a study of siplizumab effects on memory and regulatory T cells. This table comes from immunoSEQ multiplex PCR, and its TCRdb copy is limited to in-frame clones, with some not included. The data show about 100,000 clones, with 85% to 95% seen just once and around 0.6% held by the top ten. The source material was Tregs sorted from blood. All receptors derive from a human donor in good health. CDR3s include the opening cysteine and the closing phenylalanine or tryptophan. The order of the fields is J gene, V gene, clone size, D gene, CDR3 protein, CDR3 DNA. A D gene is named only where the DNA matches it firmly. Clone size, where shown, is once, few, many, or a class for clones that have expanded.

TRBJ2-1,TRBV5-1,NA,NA,CASSLMRVAHSEQFF,TGCGCCAGCAGCTTGATGAGGGTCGCACACAGTGAGCAGTTCTTC
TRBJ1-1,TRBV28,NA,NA,CASSSTGRAFF,TGTGCCAGCAGTTCGACTGGAAGAGCTTTCTTT
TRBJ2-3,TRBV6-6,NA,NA,CASSYGGTTDTQYF,TGTGCCAGCAGTTACGGCGGGACCACAGATACGCAGTATTTT
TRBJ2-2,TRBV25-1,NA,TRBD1,CASSDPNRGRTGELFF,TGTGCCAGCAGTGACCCGAACAGGGGTCGCACCGGGGAGCTGTTTTTT
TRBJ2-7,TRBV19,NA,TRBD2,CATARVAGTYEQYF,TGTGCCACCGCCCGGGTAGCGGGCACCTACGAGCAGTACTTC
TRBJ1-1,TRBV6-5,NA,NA,CASSFAQNTEAFF,TGTGCCAGCAGCTTCGCCCAGAACACTGAAGCTTTCTTT
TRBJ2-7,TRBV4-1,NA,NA,CASSQDSLLELSSYEQYF,TGCGCCAGCAGCCAAGATAGCTTACTCGAACTGAGCTCCTACGAGCAGTACTTC
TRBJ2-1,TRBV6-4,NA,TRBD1,CASRVTGGSLGEQFF,TGTGCCAGCAGAGTCACAGGGGGCTCTTTGGGTGAGCAGTTCTTC
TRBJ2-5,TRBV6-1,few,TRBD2,CASKVSGSSSGTQYF,TGTGCCAGCAAAGTGAGCGGGAGCTCTTCCGGGACCCAGTACTTC
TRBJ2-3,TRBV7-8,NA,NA,CASSHWGPSTDTQYF,TGTGCCAGCAGCCACTGGGGACCCAGCACAGATACGCAGTATTTT
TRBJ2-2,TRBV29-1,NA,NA,CSVLDKKIVGGANTGELFF,TGCAGCGTCCTGGATAAGAAGATTGTGGGGGGCGCGAACACCGGGGAGCTGTTTTTT
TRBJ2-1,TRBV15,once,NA,CATSRVGSGAYNEQFF,TGTGCCACCAGCAGAGTCGGCAGCGGAGCCTACAATGAGCAGTTCTTC
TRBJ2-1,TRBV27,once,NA,CASKGLGGSIYYEQFF,TGTGCCAGCAAGGGGTTGGGTGGGAGTATCTATTATGAGCAGTTCTTC
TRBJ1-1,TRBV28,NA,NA,CASSLTPIKNTEAFF,TGTGCCAGCAGTTTAACCCCCATCAAAAACACTGAAGCTTTCTTT
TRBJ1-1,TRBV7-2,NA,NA,CASSQIDTEAFF,TGTGCCAGCAGCCAGATAGACACTGAAGCTTTCTTT
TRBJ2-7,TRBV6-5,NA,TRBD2,CASTSGRAYEQYF,TGTGCCAGCACAAGCGGGAGGGCCTACGAGCAGTACTTC
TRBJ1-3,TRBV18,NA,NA,CASSPFTGNTIYF,TGTGCCAGCTCACCCTTCACAGGAAACACCATATATTTT
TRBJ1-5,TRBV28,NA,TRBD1,CATHGTVYNQPQHF,TGTGCCACCCACGGGACAGTTTATAATCAGCCCCAGCATTTT
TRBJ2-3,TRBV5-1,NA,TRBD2,CASSLDVRGTDTQYF,TGCGCCAGCAGCTTGGATGTGCGGGGGACAGATACGCAGTATTTT
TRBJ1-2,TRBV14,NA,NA,CASSHPSGGRKNYGYTF,TGTGCCAGCAGCCACCCTTCAGGCGGACGGAAAAACTATGGCTACACCTTC
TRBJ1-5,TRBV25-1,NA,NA,CASSENRDGQPQHF,TGTGCCAGCAGTGAGAACAGGGATGGGCAGCCCCAGCATTTT
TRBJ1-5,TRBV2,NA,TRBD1,CASSDWDRGVNQPQHF,TGTGCCAGCAGTGACTGGGACAGGGGGGTGAATCAGCCCCAGCATTTT
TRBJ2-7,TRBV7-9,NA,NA,CASSLLAGYMGEQYF,TGTGCCAGCAGCTTATTGGCGGGATATATGGGCGAGCAGTACTTC
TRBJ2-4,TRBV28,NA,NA,CATDTWGLAKNIQYF,TGTGCCACCGATACTTGGGGCCTAGCCAAAAACATTCAGTACTTC
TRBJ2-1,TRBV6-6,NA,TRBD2,CASSYPTSGGLNEQFF,TGTGCCAGCAGTTACCCAACTAGCGGGGGCCTCAATGAGCAGTTCTTC
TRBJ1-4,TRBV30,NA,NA,CAWSVPNPTNEKLFF,TGTGCCTGGAGTGTACCAAACCCAACTAATGAAAAACTGTTTTTT
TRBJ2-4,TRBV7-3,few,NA,CASSLGTKTIQYF,TGTGCCAGCAGCTTGGGGACCAAGACCATTCAGTACTTC
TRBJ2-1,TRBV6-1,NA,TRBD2,CASSGLLAGGTSYNEQFF,TGTGCCAGCAGTGGACTACTAGCGGGAGGTACGTCCTACAATGAGCAGTTCTTC
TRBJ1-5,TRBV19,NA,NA,CASSMQGGGQPQHF,TGTGCCAGTAGTATGCAGGGTGGAGGTCAGCCCCAGCATTTT
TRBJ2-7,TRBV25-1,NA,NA,CASSDRLGRSSYEQYF,TGTGCCAGCAGTGACCGCCTAGGGAGGAGCTCCTACGAGCAGTACTTC
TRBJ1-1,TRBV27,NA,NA,CASSRRQNTEAFF,TGTGCCAGCAGTCGACGGCAGAACACTGAAGCTTTCTTT
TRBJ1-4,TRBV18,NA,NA,CASSPGVNEKLFF,TGTGCCAGCTCACCAGGGGTGAATGAAAAACTGTTTTTT
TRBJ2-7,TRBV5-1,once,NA,CASSRDGTWAYEQYF,TGCGCCAGCAGCCGGGACGGGACATGGGCCTACGAGCAGTACTTC
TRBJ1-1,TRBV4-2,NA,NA,CASSQDLGVAFF,TGTGCCAGCAGCCAAGATCTTGGGGTTGCTTTCTTT
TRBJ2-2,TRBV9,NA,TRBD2,CASSAPFGLARTGELFF,TGTGCCAGCAGCGCACCCTTCGGACTAGCCCGAACCGGGGAGCTGTTTTTT
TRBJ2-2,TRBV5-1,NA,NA,CASRRGRQYPNTGELFF,TGCGCCAGCAGGCGGGGCAGACAGTACCCGAACACCGGGGAGCTGTTTTTT
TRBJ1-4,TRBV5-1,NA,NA,CASSLGQVVNEKLFF,TGCGCCAGCAGCTTGGGGCAGGTAGTTAATGAAAAACTGTTTTTT
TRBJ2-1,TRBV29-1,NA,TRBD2,CSVTRTSGPLNEQFF,TGCAGCGTGACTCGTACTAGCGGCCCACTTAATGAGCAGTTCTTC
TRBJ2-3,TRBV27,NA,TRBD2,CASRSGDTDTQYF,TGTGCCAGCAGAAGCGGGGACACAGATACGCAGTATTTT
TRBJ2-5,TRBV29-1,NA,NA,CSVERLGYQETQYF,TGCAGCGTTGAACGGCTAGGATACCAAGAGACCCAGTACTTC
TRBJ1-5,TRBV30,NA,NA,CAWSAYSNQPQHF,TGTGCCTGGAGTGCGTATAGCAATCAGCCCCAGCATTTT
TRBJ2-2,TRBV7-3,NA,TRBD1,CASSLGRGLWTGELFF,TGTGCCAGCAGCTTAGGCAGGGGGCTATGGACCGGGGAGCTGTTTTTT
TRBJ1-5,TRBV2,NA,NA,CASKGQRDQPQHF,TGTGCCAGCAAGGGGCAGAGGGATCAGCCCCAGCATTTT
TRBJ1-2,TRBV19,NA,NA,CATHFRSLGGGYTF,TGTGCCACCCACTTCAGGTCGTTGGGAGGTGGCTACACCTTC
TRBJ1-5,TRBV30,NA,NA,CAWSDRTWGVGQPQHF,TGTGCCTGGAGCGACCGTACATGGGGAGTTGGTCAGCCCCAGCATTTT
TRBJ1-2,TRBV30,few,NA,CAWSVRTRYTF,TGTGCCTGGAGTGTCCGGACCCGCTACACCTTC
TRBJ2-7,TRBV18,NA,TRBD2,CASSLGKREVEQYF,TGTGCCAGCTCACTGGGGAAGCGGGAGGTCGAGCAGTACTTC
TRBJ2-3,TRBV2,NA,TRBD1,CASSNRFAGQADTQYF,TGTGCCAGCAGTAACAGGTTCGCAGGACAGGCAGATACGCAGTATTTT
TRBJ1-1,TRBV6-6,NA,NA,CASSYIGNTEAFF,TGTGCCAGCAGTTACATCGGGAACACTGAAGCTTTCTTT
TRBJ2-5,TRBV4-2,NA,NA,CASSLDKGLTQYF,TGTGCCAGCAGCCTCGATAAGGGACTGACCCAGTACTTC
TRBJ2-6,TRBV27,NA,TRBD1,CASRRTGSGANVLTF,TGTGCCAGCAGACGGACAGGGTCTGGGGCCAACGTCCTGACTTTC
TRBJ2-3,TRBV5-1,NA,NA,CASSKQSGRTFTDTQYF,TGCGCCAGCAGCAAACAATCGGGACGGACCTTCACAGATACGCAGTATTTT
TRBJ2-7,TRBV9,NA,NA,CASSVDPGARAEQYF,TGTGCCAGCAGCGTAGATCCGGGAGCAAGAGCCGAGCAGTACTTC
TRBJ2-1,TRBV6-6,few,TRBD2,CASWASGIERRNEQFF,TGTGCCAGCTGGGCTAGCGGGATCGAGCGACGCAATGAGCAGTTCTTC
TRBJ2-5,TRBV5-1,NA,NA,CASSLGKGAVVETQYF,TGCGCCAGCAGCTTGGGTAAAGGCGCGGTAGTAGAGACCCAGTACTTC
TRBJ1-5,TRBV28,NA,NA,CASSWTGFEPQHF,TGTGCCAGCAGTTGGACGGGATTCGAGCCCCAGCATTTT
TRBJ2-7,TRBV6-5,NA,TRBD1,CASSLQGPSYEQYF,TGTGCCAGCAGCCTACAGGGGCCCTCCTACGAGCAGTACTTC
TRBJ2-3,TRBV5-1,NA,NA,CASSRGLTDTQYF,TGCGCCAGCAGCAGGGGACTTACAGATACGCAGTATTTT
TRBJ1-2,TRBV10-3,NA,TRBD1,CAISEEGQGSYGYTF,TGTGCCATCAGTGAGGAGGGACAGGGATCCTATGGCTACACCTTC
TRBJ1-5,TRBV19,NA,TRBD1,CASSFLDRVVQPQHF,TGTGCCAGTAGTTTTCTGGACAGGGTAGTACAGCCCCAGCATTTT